The present T cell receptor (beta chain) was sequenced within a study of T cell changes during pregnancy in multiple sclerosis. This clone was seen a few times. The table came from immunoSEQ multiplex PCR; TCRdb's copy has only in-frame clones and leaves some out. The data contain about 46,000 clones, approximately 90% of them seen just once; the ten biggest clones take up 0.3% to 0.4%. The germline CDR1 and CDR2 sequences are PRHDT and FYEKMQ (reference sequence). This CDR3 is 13 amino acids long. Trimming cost V 3 bases and J 1 base, with 6 bases left between them. The sample was CD4+ T cells from peripheral blood mononuclear cells, taken in the second trimester of pregnancy. This TCR came from a female donor in good health, enrolled as a control in a pregnancy study. The chain employs TRBV13 and TRBJ1-1; D gene uncertain. The CDR3 coding sequence is TGTGCCAGCAGCTTTCACAAGAACACTGAAGCTTTCTTT. Translation gives CASSFHKNTEAFF. The full variable domain, in which reference TRBV13 and TRBJ1-1 provide the parts outside the CDR3, is AAGVIQSPRHLIKEKRETATLKCYPIPRHDTVYWYQQGPGQDPQFLISFYEKMQSDKGSIPDRFSAQQFSDYHSELNMSSLELGDSALYFCASSFHKNTEAFFGQGTRLTVV.